Sequencing of this T cell receptor beta chain was carried out in a study of cytomegalovirus exposure and HLA in healthy donors. Findings of the study overall: Prior analysis indicated that the majority of TCR beta V segments exhibited productivity approximately 87% or approximately 30% of the time.

To note about this clone: What it recognizes is unknown.

The PCR was carried out with 60 Vbeta primers and 13 Jbeta primers. Only in-frame clones appear in the TCRdb table, and some are missing; sequencing was by immunoSEQ multiplex PCR. Reported are approximately 130,000 clones; the ten largest clones contain roughly 2%. Unmatched junction bases numbered 6, after V lost 3 bases and J lost 2 bases. This CDR3 spans 16 amino acids. Germline V gene lookup returns CDR1 SGHAT and CDR2 FQNNGV. This TCR came from an older woman in good health and CMV-seronegative. The source material was PBMCs. V and J are TRBV11-2 and TRBJ1-2; TRBD1 matches at 10 bases. The CDR3 is CASSFGTGERNYGYTF. DNA of the CDR3: TGTGCCAGCAGCTTTGGGACAGGGGAAAGAAACTATGGCTACACCTTC.